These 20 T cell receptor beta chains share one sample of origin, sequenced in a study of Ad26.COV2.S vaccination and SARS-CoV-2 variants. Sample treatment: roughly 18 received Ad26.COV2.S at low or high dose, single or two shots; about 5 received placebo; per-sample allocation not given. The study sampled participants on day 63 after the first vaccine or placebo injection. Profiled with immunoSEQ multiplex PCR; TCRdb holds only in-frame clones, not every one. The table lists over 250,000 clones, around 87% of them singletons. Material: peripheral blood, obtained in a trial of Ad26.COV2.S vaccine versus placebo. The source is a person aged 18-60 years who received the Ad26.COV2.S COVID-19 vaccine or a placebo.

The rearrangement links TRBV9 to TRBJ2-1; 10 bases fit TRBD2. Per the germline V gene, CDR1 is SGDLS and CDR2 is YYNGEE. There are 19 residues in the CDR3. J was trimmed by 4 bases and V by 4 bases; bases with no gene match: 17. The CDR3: CASSPYPSGGVPKYNEQFF. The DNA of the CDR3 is TGTGCCAGCAGCCCATACCCAAGCGGGGGGGTCCCGAAGTACAATGAGCAGTTCTTC.

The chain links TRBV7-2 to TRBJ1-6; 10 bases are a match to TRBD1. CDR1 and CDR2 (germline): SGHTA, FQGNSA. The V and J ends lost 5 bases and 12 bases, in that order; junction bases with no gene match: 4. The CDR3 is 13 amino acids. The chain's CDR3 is CASSADRGRPLHF. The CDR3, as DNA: TGTGCCAGCAGCGCCGACAGGGGGCGACCCCTCCACTTT.

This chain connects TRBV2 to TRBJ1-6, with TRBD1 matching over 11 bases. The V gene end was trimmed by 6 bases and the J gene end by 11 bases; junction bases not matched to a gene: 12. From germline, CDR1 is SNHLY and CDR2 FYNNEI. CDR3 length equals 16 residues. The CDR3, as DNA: TGTGCCAGCAGGGGCGGACAGGGGGCGGTTAGGGCACCCCTCCACTTT. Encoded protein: CASRGGQGAVRAPLHF.

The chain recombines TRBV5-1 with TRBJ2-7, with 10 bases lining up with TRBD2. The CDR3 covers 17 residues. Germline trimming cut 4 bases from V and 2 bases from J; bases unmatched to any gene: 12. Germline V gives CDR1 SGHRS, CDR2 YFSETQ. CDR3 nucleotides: TGCGCCAGCAGCCGCCTTACTAGCGGGATCCGGCCCTACGAGCAGTACTTC. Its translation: CASSRLTSGIRPYEQYF.

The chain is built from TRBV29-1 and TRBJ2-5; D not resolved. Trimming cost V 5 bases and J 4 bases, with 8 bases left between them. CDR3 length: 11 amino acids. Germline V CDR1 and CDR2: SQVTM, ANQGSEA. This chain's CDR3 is CSVNMAETQYF. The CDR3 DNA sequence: TGCAGCGTTAATATGGCAGAGACCCAGTACTTC. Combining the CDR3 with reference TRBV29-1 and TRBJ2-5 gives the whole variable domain SAVISQKPSRDICQRGTSLTIQCQVDSQVTMMFWYRQQPGQSLTLIATANQGSEATYESGFVIDKFPISRPNLTFSTLTVSNMSPEDSSIYLCSVNMAETQYFGPGTRLLVL.

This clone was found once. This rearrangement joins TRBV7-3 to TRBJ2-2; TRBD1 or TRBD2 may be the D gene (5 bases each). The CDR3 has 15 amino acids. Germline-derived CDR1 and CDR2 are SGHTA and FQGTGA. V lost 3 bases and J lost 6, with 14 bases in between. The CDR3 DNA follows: TGTGCCAGCAGCTTTCAAGGGGACGGAGCCGGGGAGCTGTTTTTT. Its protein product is CASSFQGDGAGELFF.

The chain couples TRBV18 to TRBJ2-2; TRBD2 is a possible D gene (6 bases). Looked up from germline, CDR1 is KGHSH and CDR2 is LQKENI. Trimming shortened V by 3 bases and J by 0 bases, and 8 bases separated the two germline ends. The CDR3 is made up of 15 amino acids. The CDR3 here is CASSPGGPNTGELFF. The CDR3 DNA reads TGTGCCAGCTCACCCGGAGGGCCGAACACCGGGGAGCTGTTTTTT.

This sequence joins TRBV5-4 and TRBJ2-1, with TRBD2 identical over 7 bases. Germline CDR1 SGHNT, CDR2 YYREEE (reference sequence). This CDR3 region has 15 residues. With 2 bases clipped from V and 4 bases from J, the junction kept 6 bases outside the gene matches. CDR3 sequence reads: CASSFGAGIYNEQFF. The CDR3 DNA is TGTGCCAGCAGCTTTGGAGCGGGGATATACAATGAGCAGTTCTTC. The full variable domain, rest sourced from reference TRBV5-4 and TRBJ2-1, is ETGVTQSPTHLIKTRGQQVTLRCSSQSGHNTVSWYQQALGQGPQFIFQYYREEENGRGNFPPRFSGLQFPNYSSELNVNALELDDSALYLCASSFGAGIYNEQFFGPGTRLTVL.

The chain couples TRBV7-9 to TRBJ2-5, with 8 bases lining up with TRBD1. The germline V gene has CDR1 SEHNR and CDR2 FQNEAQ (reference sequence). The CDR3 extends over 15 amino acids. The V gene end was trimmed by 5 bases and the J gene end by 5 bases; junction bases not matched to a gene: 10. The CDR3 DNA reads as TGTGCCAGCAGCCCTCGGGACAGGTCGCGGGAGACCCAGTACTTC. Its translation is CASSPRDRSRETQYF.

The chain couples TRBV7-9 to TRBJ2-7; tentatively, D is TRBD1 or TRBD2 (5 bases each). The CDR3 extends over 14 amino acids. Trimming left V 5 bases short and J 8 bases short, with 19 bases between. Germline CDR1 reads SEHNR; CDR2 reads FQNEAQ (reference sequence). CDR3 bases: TGTGCCAGCAGCGCCCCGGGACGCCTCGGAAAGCAGTACTTC. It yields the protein CASSAPGRLGKQYF.

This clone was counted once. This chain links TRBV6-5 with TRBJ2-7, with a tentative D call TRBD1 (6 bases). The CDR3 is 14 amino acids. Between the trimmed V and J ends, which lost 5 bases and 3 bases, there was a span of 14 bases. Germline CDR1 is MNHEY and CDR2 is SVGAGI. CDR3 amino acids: CASSPGTYHYEQYF. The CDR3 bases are TGTGCCAGCAGTCCCGGGACATATCACTACGAGCAGTACTTC.

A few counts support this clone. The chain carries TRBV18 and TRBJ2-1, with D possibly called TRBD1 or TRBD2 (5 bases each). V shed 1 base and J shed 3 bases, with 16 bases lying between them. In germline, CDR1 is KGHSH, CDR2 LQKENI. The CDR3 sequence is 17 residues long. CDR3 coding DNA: TGTGCCAGCTCACCACTTGGAGAAGAGGGGTACTACAATGAGCAGTTCTTC. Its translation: CASSPLGEEGYYNEQFF.

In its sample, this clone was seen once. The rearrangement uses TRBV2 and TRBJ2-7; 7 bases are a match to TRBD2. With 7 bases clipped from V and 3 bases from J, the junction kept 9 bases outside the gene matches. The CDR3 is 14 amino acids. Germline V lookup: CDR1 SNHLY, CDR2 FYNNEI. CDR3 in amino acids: CASTIGPGGYEQYF. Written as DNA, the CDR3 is TGTGCCAGCACCATCGGCCCGGGGGGCTACGAGCAGTACTTC.

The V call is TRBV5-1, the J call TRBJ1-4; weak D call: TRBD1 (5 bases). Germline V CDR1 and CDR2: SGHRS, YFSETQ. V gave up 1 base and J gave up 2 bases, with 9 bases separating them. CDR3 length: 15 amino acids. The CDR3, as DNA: TGCGCCAGCAGCTTGCTTGGACATACTAATGAAAAACTGTTTTTT. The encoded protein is CASSLLGHTNEKLFF.

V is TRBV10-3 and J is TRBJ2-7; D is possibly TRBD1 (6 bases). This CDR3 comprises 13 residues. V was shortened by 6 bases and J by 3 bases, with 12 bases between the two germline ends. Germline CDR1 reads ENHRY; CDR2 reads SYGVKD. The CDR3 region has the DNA TGTGCCATCAGGCCGGGACACGACTACGAGCAGTACTTC. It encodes CAIRPGHDYEQYF.

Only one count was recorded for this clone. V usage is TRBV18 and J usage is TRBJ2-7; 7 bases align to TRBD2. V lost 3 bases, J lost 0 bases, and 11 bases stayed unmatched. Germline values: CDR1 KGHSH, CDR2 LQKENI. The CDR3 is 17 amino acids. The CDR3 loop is CASSPQGGRGISYEQYF. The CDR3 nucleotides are TGTGCCAGCTCACCTCAGGGAGGGCGGGGTATCTCCTACGAGCAGTACTTC.

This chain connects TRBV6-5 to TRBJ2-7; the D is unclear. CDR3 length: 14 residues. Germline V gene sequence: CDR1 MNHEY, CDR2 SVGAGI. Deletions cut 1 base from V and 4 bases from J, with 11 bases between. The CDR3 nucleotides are TGTGCCAGCAGTTACTACTCGGTCTATTACGAGCAGTACTTC. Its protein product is CASSYYSVYYEQYF.

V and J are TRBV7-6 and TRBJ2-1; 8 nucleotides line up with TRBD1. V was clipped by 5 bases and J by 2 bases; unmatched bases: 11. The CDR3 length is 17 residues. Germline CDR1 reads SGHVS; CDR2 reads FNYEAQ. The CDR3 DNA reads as TGTGCCAGCAGCCCACTCCCGGCAGGGGGCGCCTACAATGAGCAGTTCTTC. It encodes CASSPLPAGGAYNEQFF. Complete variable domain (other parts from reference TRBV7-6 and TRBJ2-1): GAGVSQSPRYKVTKRGQDVALRCDPISGHVSLYWYRQALGQGPEFLTYFNYEAQQDKSGLPNDRFSAERPEGSISTLTIQRTEQRDSAMYRCASSPLPAGGAYNEQFFGPGTRLTVL.

The chain's CDR3 is CASSFEGEDTQYF. DNA of the CDR3: TGCGCCAGCAGCTTTGAGGGGGAAGATACGCAGTATTTT. The chain uses TRBV5-1 and TRBJ2-3; TRBD1 is a possible D gene (6 bases). V shed 2 bases and J shed 5 bases, with 9 bases lying between them. The germline CDR1 and CDR2 sequences are SGHRS and YFSETQ. The CDR3 spans 13 residues.

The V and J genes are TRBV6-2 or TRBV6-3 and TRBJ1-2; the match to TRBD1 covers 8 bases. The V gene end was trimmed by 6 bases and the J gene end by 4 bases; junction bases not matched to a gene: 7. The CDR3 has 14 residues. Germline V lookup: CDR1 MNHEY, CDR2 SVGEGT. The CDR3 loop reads CASRYTGQGYGYTF. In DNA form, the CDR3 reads TGTGCCAGCAGATACACTGGACAGGGCTATGGCTACACCTTC.